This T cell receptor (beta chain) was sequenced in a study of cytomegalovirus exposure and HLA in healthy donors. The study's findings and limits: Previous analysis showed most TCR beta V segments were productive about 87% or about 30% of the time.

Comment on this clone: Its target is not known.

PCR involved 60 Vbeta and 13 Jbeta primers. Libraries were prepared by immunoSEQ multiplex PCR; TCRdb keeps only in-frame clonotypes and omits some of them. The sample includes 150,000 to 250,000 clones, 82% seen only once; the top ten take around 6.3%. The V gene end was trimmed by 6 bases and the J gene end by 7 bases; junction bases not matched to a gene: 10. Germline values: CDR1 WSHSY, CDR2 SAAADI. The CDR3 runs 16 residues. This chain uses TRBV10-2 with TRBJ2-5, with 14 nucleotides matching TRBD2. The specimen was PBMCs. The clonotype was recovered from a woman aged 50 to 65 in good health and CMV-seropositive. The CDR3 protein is CASSAPGLAGGGTQYF. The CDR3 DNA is TGCGCCAGCAGCGCTCCCGGACTAGCGGGAGGAGGGACCCAGTACTTC.